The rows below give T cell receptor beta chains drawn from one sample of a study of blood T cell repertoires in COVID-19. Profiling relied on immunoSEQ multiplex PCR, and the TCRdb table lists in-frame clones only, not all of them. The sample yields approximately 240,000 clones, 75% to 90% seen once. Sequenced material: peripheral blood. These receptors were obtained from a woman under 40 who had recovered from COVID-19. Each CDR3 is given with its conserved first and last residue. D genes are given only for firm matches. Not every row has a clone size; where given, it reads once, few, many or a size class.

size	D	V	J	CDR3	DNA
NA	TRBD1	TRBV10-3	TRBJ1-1	CAIDQGGNTEAFF	TGTGCCATCGATCAGGGGGGAAACACTGAAGCTTTCTTT
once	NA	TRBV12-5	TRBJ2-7	CASGLSPSVTYEQYF	TGTGCTAGTGGTTTGTCGCCTAGCGTCACCTACGAGCAGTACTTC
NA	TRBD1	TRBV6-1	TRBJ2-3	CASSPGQGAGDTQYF	TGTGCCAGCAGTCCTGGACAGGGGGCGGGAGATACGCAGTATTTT
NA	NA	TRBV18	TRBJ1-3	CASSPPVGRGSGNTIYF	TGTGCCAGCTCACCACCGGTGGGCAGGGGCTCTGGAAACACCATATATTTT
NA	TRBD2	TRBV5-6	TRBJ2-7	CASSRRWELAGRYEQYF	TGTGCCAGCAGCAGGAGATGGGAACTAGCGGGGAGATACGAGCAGTACTTC
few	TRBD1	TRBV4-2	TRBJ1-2	CASSQGGQNYGYTF	TGTGCCAGCAGCCAAGGGGGACAGAACTATGGCTACACCTTC
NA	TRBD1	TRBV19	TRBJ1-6	CASSRTGGNSPLHF	TGTGCCAGTAGTCGGACAGGGGGGAATTCACCCCTCCACTTT
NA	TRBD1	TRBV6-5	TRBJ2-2	CASRRQGSTGELFF	TGTGCCAGCAGAAGACAGGGTTCCACCGGGGAGCTGTTTTTT
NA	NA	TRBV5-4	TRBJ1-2	CASSSPSRRGVAGYTF	TGTGCCAGCAGCTCCCCATCGCGCCGCGGGGTCGCTGGCTACACCTTC
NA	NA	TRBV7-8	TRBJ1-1	CASSLVVFGSGWANTEAFF	TGTGCCAGCAGCTTAGTGGTGTTTGGGTCAGGGTGGGCTAACACTGAAGCTTTCTTT
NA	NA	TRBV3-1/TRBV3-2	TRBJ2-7	CASSQDWRGRSYEQYF	TGTGCCAGCAGCCAAGATTGGAGGGGCCGATCCTACGAGCAGTACTTC
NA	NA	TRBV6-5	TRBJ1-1	CASSYNGGVTEAFF	TGTGCCAGCAGTTACAATGGGGGGGTCACTGAAGCTTTCTTT
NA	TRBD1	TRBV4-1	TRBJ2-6	CASSQGPRQGFEANVLTF	TGCGCCAGCAGCCAAGGGCCACGACAGGGGTTTGAGGCCAACGTCCTGACTTTC
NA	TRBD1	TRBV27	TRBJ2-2	CASSRDRGSNTGELFF	TGTGCCAGCAGTCGGGACAGGGGGTCAAACACCGGGGAGCTGTTTTTT
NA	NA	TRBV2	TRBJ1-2	CASSRDRGRGYTF	TGTGCCAGCAGTCGGGACCGGGGGAGGGGCTACACCTTC
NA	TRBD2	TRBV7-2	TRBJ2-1	CASSLERGVNEQFF	TGTGCCAGCAGCCTAGAACGGGGGGTCAATGAGCAGTTCTTC
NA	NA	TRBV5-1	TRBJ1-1	CASSLDWGNLGNTEAFF	TGCGCCAGCAGCTTGGATTGGGGCAACCTCGGGAACACTGAAGCTTTCTTT
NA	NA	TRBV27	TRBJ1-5	CASRGLKANQPQHF	TGTGCCAGCCGAGGACTTAAGGCGAATCAGCCCCAGCATTTT
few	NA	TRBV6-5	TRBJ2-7	CASSFYDGSHEQYF	TGTGCCAGCAGTTTCTATGACGGGTCCCACGAGCAGTACTTC
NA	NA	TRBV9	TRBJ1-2	CASSGESYGYTF	TGTGCCAGCAGCGGAGAGTCTTATGGCTACACCTTC
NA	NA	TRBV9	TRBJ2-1	CASSAGASYDNEQFF	TGTGCCAGCAGCGCAGGGGCCTCCTACGACAATGAGCAGTTCTTC
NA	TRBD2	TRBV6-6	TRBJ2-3	CASSSIGRGALDTQYF	TGTGCCAGCAGTTCGATTGGGCGGGGGGCTTTAGATACGCAGTATTTT
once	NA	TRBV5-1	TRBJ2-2	CASSLSGSTSSELFF	TGCGCCAGCAGCCTCTCGGGATCAACTTCGTCGGAGCTGTTTTTT
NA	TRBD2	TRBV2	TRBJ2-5	CASGTGPRGGTQYF	TGTGCCAGCGGGACTGGCCCACGGGGGGGGACCCAGTACTTC
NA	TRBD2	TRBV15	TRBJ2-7	CATSRGGLASYEQYF	TGTGCCACCAGCAGAGGAGGACTAGCGAGCTACGAGCAGTACTTC
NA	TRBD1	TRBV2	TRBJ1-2	CASSEKGTGHGYTF	TGTGCCAGCAGTGAAAAAGGGACAGGGCACGGCTACACCTTC
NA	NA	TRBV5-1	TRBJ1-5	CASSPGGGTQPQHF	TGCGCCAGCAGCCCAGGAGGAGGTACTCAGCCCCAGCATTTT
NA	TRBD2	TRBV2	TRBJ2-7	CASSVPPLRGDTYEQYF	TGTGCCAGCAGTGTCCCGCCGTTGCGGGGGGATACCTACGAGCAGTACTTC
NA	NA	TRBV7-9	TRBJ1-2	CASSPLSGGTTLTSYGYTF	TGTGCCAGCAGCCCCTTATCCGGGGGGACCACCCTCACGTCCTATGGCTACACCTTC
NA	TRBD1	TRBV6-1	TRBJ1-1	CASSETGFTEAFF	TGTGCCAGCAGTGAGACAGGGTTCACTGAAGCTTTCTTT
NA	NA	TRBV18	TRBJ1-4	CASSPGEDEKLFF	TGTGCCAGCTCACCCGGCGAGGATGAAAAACTGTTTTTT
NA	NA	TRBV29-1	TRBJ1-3	CSVAPQTSSGNTIYF	TGCAGCGTCGCCCCTCAGACAAGCTCTGGAAACACCATATATTTT
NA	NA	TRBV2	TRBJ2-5	CASSEWAVGETQYF	TGTGCCAGCAGTGAATGGGCAGTGGGTGAGACCCAGTACTTC
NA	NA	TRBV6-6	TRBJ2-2	CASSYIRAGELFF	TGTGCCAGCAGTTACATTAGAGCCGGGGAGCTGTTTTTT
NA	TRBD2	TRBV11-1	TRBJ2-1	CASSQGRDSGNNEQFF	TGTGCCAGCAGCCAGGGTCGGGATAGCGGGAACAATGAGCAGTTCTTC
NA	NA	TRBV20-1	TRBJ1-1	CSARLVTEAFF	TGCAGTGCTAGATTAGTCACTGAAGCTTTCTTT
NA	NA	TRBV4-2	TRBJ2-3	CASSQNPTGADTQYF	TGTGCCAGCAGCCAGAACCCTACTGGAGCAGATACGCAGTATTTT
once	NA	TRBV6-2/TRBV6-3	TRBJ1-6	CASSYSSPLLSPLHF	TGTGCCAGCAGTTACTCGAGCCCACTTCTCTCACCCCTCCACTTT
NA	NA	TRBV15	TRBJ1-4	CATSRVGANEKLFF	TGTGCCACCTCGAGGGTCGGGGCTAATGAAAAACTGTTTTTT
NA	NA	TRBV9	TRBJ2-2	CASSVGGSGIGELFF	TGTGCCAGCAGCGTAGGAGGTTCGGGTATCGGGGAGCTGTTTTTT
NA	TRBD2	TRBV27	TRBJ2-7	CASSLSGRAYEQYF	TGTGCCAGCAGTTTATCAGGGAGGGCTTACGAGCAGTACTTC
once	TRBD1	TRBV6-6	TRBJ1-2	CASSFQTGGENYGYTF	TGTGCCAGCAGTTTCCAGACAGGGGGCGAGAACTATGGCTACACCTTC
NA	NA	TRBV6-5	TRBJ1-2	CASSYGFGVGYGYTF	TGTGCCAGCAGTTACGGATTCGGGGTTGGCTATGGCTACACCTTC
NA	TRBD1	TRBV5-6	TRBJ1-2	CASSPGTGGYGYTF	TGTGCCAGCAGCCCAGGGACAGGGGGCTATGGCTACACCTTC
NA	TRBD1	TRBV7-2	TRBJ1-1	CASSISWDRAGTEAFF	TGTGCCAGCAGCATCTCGTGGGACAGGGCGGGCACTGAAGCTTTCTTT